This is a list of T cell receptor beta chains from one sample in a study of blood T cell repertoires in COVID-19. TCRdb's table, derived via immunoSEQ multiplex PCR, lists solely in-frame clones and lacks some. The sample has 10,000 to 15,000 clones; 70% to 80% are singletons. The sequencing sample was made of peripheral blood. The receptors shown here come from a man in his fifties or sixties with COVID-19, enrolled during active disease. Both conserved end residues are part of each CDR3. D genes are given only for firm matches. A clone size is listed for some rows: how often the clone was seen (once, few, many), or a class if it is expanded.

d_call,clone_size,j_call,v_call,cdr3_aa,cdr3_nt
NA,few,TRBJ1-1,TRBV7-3,CASSPRALAEAFF,TGTGCCAGCAGCCCGAGGGCTCTCGCTGAAGCTTTCTTT
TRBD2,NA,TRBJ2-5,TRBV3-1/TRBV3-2,CASSQMRGETQYF,TGTGCCAGCAGCCAGATGCGGGGGGAGACCCAGTACTTC
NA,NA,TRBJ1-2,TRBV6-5,CASSDSPNYGYTF,TGTGCCAGCAGCGACAGTCCTAACTATGGCTACACCTTC
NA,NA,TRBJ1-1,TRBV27,CASSFVAGQGQTEAFF,TGTGCCAGCAGTTTTGTGGCAGGACAAGGACAAACTGAAGCTTTCTTT
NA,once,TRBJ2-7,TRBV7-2,CASSLIMGAGYEQYF,TGTGCCAGCAGCTTAATAATGGGGGCAGGCTACGAGCAGTACTTC
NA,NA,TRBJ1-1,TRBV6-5,CASSYSIDSGQTEAFF,TGTGCCAGCAGTTACTCGATAGATTCAGGGCAAACTGAAGCTTTCTTT
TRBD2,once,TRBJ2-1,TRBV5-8,CASSLRGEGSNEQFF,TGTGCCAGCAGCTTGCGGGGGGAGGGGAGCAATGAGCAGTTCTTC
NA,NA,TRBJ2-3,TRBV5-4,CASSKDSASTDTQYF,TGTGCCAGCAGCAAGGACTCAGCAAGCACAGATACGCAGTATTTT
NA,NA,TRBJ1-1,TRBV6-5,CASSSQYMNTEAFF,TGTGCCAGCAGTTCACAGTACATGAACACTGAAGCTTTCTTT
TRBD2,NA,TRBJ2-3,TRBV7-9,CASSLAVTSALPLGQYF,TGTGCCAGCAGCTTAGCCGTGACTAGCGCACTCCCCTTGGGGCAGTATTTT
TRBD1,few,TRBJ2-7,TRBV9,CASSVGTGDYEQYF,TGTGCCAGCAGCGTAGGGACAGGGGACTACGAGCAGTACTTC
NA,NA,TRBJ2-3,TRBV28,CASSFGVPTRTDTQYF,TGTGCCAGCAGTTTTGGAGTCCCCACCCGCACAGATACGCAGTATTTT
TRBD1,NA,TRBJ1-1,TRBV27,CASSIQTGGATEAFF,TGTGCCAGCAGTATCCAGACAGGGGGTGCCACTGAAGCTTTCTTT
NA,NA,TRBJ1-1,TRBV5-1,CASSFRDLGTEAFF,TGCGCCAGCAGCTTTCGGGACTTAGGTACGGAAGCTTTCTTT
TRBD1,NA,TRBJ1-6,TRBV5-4,CASSLERQGSSPLHF,TGTGCCAGCAGCTTGGAGCGACAGGGCAGCTCACCCCTCCACTTT
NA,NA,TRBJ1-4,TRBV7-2,CASSLRAGGGNEKLFF,TGTGCCAGCAGCTTAAGGGCGGGAGGGGGAAATGAAAAACTGTTTTTT
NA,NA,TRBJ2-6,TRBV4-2,CASSQAERGTGANVLTF,TGTGCCAGCAGCCAAGCCGAGAGGGGGACTGGGGCCAACGTCCTGACTTTC
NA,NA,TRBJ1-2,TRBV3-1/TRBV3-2,CASSQDGARYGYTF,TGTGCCAGCAGCCAAGATGGGGCTCGGTATGGCTACACCTTC
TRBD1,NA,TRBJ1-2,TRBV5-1,CASSLGGDRSYTF,TGCGCCAGCAGCCTCGGTGGGGACAGATCTTACACCTTC
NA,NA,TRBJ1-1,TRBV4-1,CASSQEYAQSLGGAFF,TGCGCCAGCAGCCAAGAATACGCACAGTCTCTCGGAGGGGCTTTCTTT
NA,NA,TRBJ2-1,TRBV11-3,CASSPTGFAYNEQFF,TGTGCCAGCAGCCCAACAGGGTTTGCCTACAATGAGCAGTTCTTC
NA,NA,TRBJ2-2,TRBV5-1,CASSLMQGTNTGELFF,TGCGCCAGCAGCTTGATGCAGGGGACCAACACCGGGGAGCTGTTTTTT
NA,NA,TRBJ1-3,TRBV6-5,CASRVDSGNTIYF,TGTGCCAGCAGGGTTGACAGCGGAAACACCATATATTTT
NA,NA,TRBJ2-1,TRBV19,CASSGDFLYNEQFF,TGTGCCAGTAGTGGTGACTTTCTCTACAATGAGCAGTTCTTC
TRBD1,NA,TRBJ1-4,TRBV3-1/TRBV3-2,CASTTTGVDEKLFF,TGTGCCAGCACCACGACAGGGGTGGATGAAAAACTGTTTTTT
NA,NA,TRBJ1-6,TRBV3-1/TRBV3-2,CASSPRLYGNSPLHF,TGTGCCAGCAGCCCCCGTTTATACGGGAATTCACCCCTCCACTTT
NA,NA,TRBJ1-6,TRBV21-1,CASSTGDGEDSYNSPLHF,TGTGCCAGCAGCACCGGAGACGGAGAGGACTCCTATAATTCACCCCTCCACTTT
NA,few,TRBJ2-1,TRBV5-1,CASSFSGSSYNEQFF,TGCGCCAGCAGCTTTAGCGGAAGCTCCTACAATGAGCAGTTCTTC
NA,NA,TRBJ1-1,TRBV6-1,CASSEQKNTEAFF,TGTGCCAGCAGTGAACAAAAGAACACTGAAGCTTTCTTT
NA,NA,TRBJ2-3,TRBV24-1,CATSDPPGGTDTQYF,TGTGCCACCAGTGACCCCCCAGGGGGCACAGATACGCAGTATTTT
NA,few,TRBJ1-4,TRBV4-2,CASSQDGAGLEKLFF,TGTGCCAGCAGCCAAGATGGGGCAGGGCTCGAAAAACTGTTTTTT
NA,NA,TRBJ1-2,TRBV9,CASSPAGTFYGYTF,TGTGCCAGCAGCCCCGCCGGGACTTTCTATGGCTACACCTTC
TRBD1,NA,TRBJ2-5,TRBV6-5,CASRLWDRAGETQYF,TGTGCCAGCAGACTCTGGGACAGGGCGGGAGAGACCCAGTACTTC
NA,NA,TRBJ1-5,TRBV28,CASTGDSEVIHF,TGTGCCAGCACCGGGGACTCCGAAGTTATTCATTTT
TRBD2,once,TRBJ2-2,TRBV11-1,CAAGGAGELFF,TGTGCCGCCGGGGGGGCCGGGGAGCTGTTTTTT
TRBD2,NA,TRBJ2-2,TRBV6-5,CASVSLAGGAGELFF,TGTGCCAGCGTATCCCTAGCGGGAGGGGCCGGGGAGCTGTTTTTT
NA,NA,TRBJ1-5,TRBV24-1,CATSNGGSNQPQHF,TGTGCCACCAGTAACGGAGGAAGCAATCAGCCCCAGCATTTT
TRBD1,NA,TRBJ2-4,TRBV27,CASSFVRQGKNIQYF,TGTGCCAGCAGTTTCGTTAGACAGGGCAAAAACATTCAGTACTTC
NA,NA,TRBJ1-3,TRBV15,CATSRGAEPFSGNTIYF,TGTGCCACCAGCAGAGGGGCAGAACCATTCTCTGGAAACACCATATATTTT
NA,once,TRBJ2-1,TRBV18,CASSPPLGDLHNEQFF,TGTGCCAGCTCACCCCCCCTAGGGGATCTTCACAATGAGCAGTTCTTC
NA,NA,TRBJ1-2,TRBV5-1,CASSSEGSGGYTF,TGCGCCAGCAGCTCGGAGGGTTCGGGAGGCTACACCTTC
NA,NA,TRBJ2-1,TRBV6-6,CASTSGGASYNEQFF,TGTGCCAGCACCTCCGGAGGGGCCAGTTACAATGAGCAGTTCTTC
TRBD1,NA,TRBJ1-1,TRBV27,CASSLWTGPNTEAFF,TGTGCCAGCAGTCTCTGGACAGGTCCGAACACTGAAGCTTTCTTT
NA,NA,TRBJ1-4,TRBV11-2,CASSTHRGDEKLFF,TGTGCCAGCAGCACTCACCGGGGGGATGAAAAACTGTTTTTT
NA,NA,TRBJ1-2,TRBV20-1,CSASPYSGPDYGYTF,TGCAGTGCTAGTCCTTACTCAGGGCCAGACTATGGCTACACCTTC
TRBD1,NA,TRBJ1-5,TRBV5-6,CASSRDRGRPNQPQHF,TGTGCCAGCAGCCGTGACAGGGGAAGGCCAAATCAGCCCCAGCATTTT